These 5 T cell receptor beta chains originate from one sample sequenced in a study of graft-versus-host responses after intestinal transplantation. TCRdb's table, derived via immunoSEQ multiplex PCR, lists solely in-frame clones and lacks some. The sample consists of some 14,000 clones, about 29% of them appearing once. Sequencing used alloreactive CD4+ T cells from a mixed lymphocyte reaction culture, obtained before intestinal transplant. Subset in this sample: CFSE-low proliferating T cells sorted from roughly 6-day pre-transplant mixed lymphocyte reaction (GvH or HvG direction). The origin of the receptors is a human patient who received an intestinal transplant.

This sequence joins TRBV6-9 and TRBJ1-4, with D maybe TRBD1 (5 bases). The CDR3 loop spans 13 amino acids. Trimming removed 5 bases from V and 8 bases from J, with 12 bases in between. Germline CDR1 reads MNHGY; CDR2 reads SVAAGI. For the CDR3, the DNA is TGTGCCAGCAGTGCCAGGGACGGAGAAAAACTGTTTTTT. The encoded protein is CASSARDGEKLFF.

This clone was seen a few times. The chain recombines TRBV4-2 with TRBJ2-1; possible D gene TRBD2, 5 bases. Germline V gives CDR1 LGHNA, CDR2 YNFKEQ. This CDR3 region has 14 residues. The V gene lost 6 bases and the J gene lost 7 bases, with 16 bases spanning the gap. In DNA, the CDR3 is TGTGCCAGCAGTCCTTCTAGCATCCGTAATGAGCAGTTCTTC. Its translation: CASSPSSIRNEQFF.

This clone was detected a few times. The V gene is TRBV5-1, the J gene TRBJ1-3, with D uncertain. Looked up from germline, CDR1 is SGHRS and CDR2 is YFSETQ. V lost 1 base to trimming and J lost 1 base, with 12 bases between them. CDR3 length: 16 residues. Here the CDR3 DNA reads TGCGCCAGCAGCTTGAAGTCCCAGGCGTCTGGAAACACCATATATTTT. Translated, it gives CASSLKSQASGNTIYF.

This chain links TRBV11-2 with TRBJ2-3; no definite D call. V shed 0 bases and J shed 1 base, with 5 bases lying between them. The CDR3 is 14 amino acids. The germline gives CDR1 SGHAT, CDR2 FQNNGV. CDR3 sequence (DNA): TGTGCCAGCAGCTTAGAACCAGGCACAGATACGCAGTATTTT. It yields the protein CASSLEPGTDTQYF.

This chain connects TRBV28 to TRBJ2-7; the D gene could be TRBD1 or TRBD2 (5 bases each). V lost 7 bases and J lost 9, with 13 bases in between. CDR3 length: 11 residues. Germline CDR1 is MDHEN and CDR2 is SYDVKM. CDR3 in amino acids: CASTSKGTQYF. CDR3 in DNA: TGTGCCAGCACCTCTAAAGGGACGCAGTACTTC. Full variable domain (outside the CDR3, taken from reference TRBV28 and TRBJ2-7): DVKVTQSSRYLVKRTGEKVFLECVQDMDHENMFWYRQDPGLGLRLIYFSYDVKMKEKGDIPEGYSVSREKKERFSLILESASTNQTSMYLCASTSKGTQYFGPGTRLTVT.